This passage covers 5 T cell receptor beta chains from one sample sequenced in a study of beta chain features in type 1 diabetes. Overall study findings and caveats: The study found moderately but significantly shorter TCRB CDR3s in all four CD4+ subsets of Type 1 diabetes patients.

Antigen specificity for these receptors is unknown. The authors reverse transcribed all of the isolated RNA, so sequencing captured expressed TCRB transcripts. Some clones are missing from TCRdb's copy, which holds only in-frame ones; the method was immunoSEQ multiplex PCR. The repertoire includes 500,000 to 850,000 clones, about an eighth of them detected once, and around 0.04% sits in the top ten. Specimen: naive CD4+ T cells from blood. The receptor set was obtained from a man in his late teens or twenties with type 1 diabetes.

This clone turned up a few times. The chain carries TRBV29-1 and TRBJ2-3, with a tentative D call TRBD2 (5 bases). The CDR3 consists of 16 residues. Looked up from germline, CDR1 is SQVTM and CDR2 is ANQGSEA. Between the trimmed V and J ends, which lost 3 bases and 0 bases, there was a span of 16 bases. CDR3 nucleotide sequence: TGCAGCGTTGAGGGTCCCGTCGGGGATAGCACAGATACGCAGTATTTT. Amino acids: CSVEGPVGDSTDTQYF.

This clone was counted between two and nine times. The chain joins TRBV25-1 to TRBJ2-3, with no clear D. The CDR3 extends over 13 amino acids. In germline, CDR1 is MGHDK, CDR2 SYGVNS. Deletions cut 5 bases from V and 1 base from J, with 7 bases between. The CDR3 DNA reads TGTGCCAGCAGTAGGCCAGGCACAGATACGCAGTATTTT. It codes for CASSRPGTDTQYF.

This clone was counted only a few times. The same CDR3 arises from other DNA sequences in this sample as well. The genes are TRBV20-1 and TRBJ2-3; D uncertain. Germline V gene lookup returns CDR1 DFQATT and CDR2 SNEGSKA (reference sequence). V lost 3 bases and J lost 3, with 4 bases in between. The CDR3 is 11 amino acids. CDR3 coding DNA: TGCAGTGCTAGCCTTACAGATACGCAGTATTTT. Residues: CSASLTDTQYF.

This clone was detected a few times. The chain links TRBV18 to TRBJ2-1; D tentatively reads TRBD1 or TRBD2 (5 bases each). Germline CDR1 reads KGHSH; CDR2 reads LQKENI. Between the trimmed V and J ends, which lost 2 bases and 3 bases, there was a span of 14 bases. The CDR3 is made up of 16 amino acids. CDR3 residues: CASSPVGTAVYNEQFF. The CDR3 DNA is TGTGCCAGCTCACCAGTAGGGACCGCGGTCTACAATGAGCAGTTCTTC. The whole variable domain, filled in from reference TRBV18 and TRBJ2-1, reads NAGVMQNPRHLVRRRGQEARLRCSPMKGHSHVYWYRQLPEEGLKFMVYLQKENIIDESGMPKERFSAEFPKEGPSILRIQQVVRGDSAAYFCASSPVGTAVYNEQFFGPGTRLTVL.

This clone was found a few times. V and J are TRBV7-2 and TRBJ2-7, with D tentatively TRBD1 or TRBD2 (7 bases each). Germline V gives CDR1 SGHTA, CDR2 FQGNSA. The CDR3 extends over 14 amino acids. Trimming cost V 5 bases and J 1 base, with 12 bases left between them. The CDR3 loop reads CASSQGGSSYEQYF. DNA for the CDR3: TGTGCCAGCAGCCAGGGGGGGAGTTCCTACGAGCAGTACTTC.